This T cell receptor (beta chain) was retrieved from a study of PD-L1 blockade in urothelial cancer. Germline loops: CDR1 SGHKS, CDR2 YYEKEE (reference sequence). CDR3 size: 17 residues. The V segment lost 0 bases and the J segment 0 bases; nucleotides outside the gene matches: 5. Every PCR received spiked-in synthetic TCR analog templates. Clones were sequenced by immunoSEQ multiplex PCR, and TCRdb holds only the in-frame ones, with some missing. The sample holds approximately 37,000 clones, approximately 82% seen once. Diagnoses among patients were locally advanced or metastatic urothelial carcinoma.

The starting material was PBMCs, obtained around atezolizumab (anti-PD-L1) treatment. The genes are TRBV5-5 and TRBJ2-5, with 10 nucleotides matching TRBD2. The TCR comes from a man aged 55 to 70 with urothelial cancer. The CDR3 DNA sequence: TGTGCCAGCAGCTTGGCGGGCACTAGCGGGAACCAAGAGACCCAGTACTTC. This encodes CASSLAGTSGNQETQYF.